The 9 T cell receptor beta chains reported below all come from one sample, sequenced in a study of blood T cell repertoires in COVID-19. Repertoires were generated with immunoSEQ multiplex PCR, while TCRdb's copy carries only in-frame clones and drops some. Altogether 75,000 to 95,000 clones are present, approximately 88% being singletons, with the ten largest covering over 5%. Sequences were obtained from peripheral blood. These receptors were collected from a man in his sixties with acute or convalescent COVID-19.

V usage is TRBV5-5 and J usage is TRBJ1-1; D is undetermined. The V end was cut by 3 bases, the J end by 0 bases, with 12 bases between. Germline CDR1 SGHKS, CDR2 YYEKEE (reference sequence). CDR3 length equals 15 residues. As DNA, the CDR3 is TGTGCCAGCAGCTCGCTATACTCCGTGAACACTGAAGCTTTCTTT. Translation: CASSSLYSVNTEAFF.

The gene calls are TRBV5-1 and TRBJ2-1; 10 nucleotides agree with TRBD2. CDR1 is SGHRS, CDR2 YFSETQ, per germline. CDR3 size: 19 residues. The ends lost 2 bases at V and 0 bases at J; junction bases unmatched: 11. CDR3 coding DNA: TGCGCCAGCAGCTTCAGCGGGGGGGCCTTAATGGGCTCCTACAATGAGCAGTTCTTC. Translation: CASSFSGGALMGSYNEQFF.

V and J are TRBV30 and TRBJ2-3; 12 bases are shared with TRBD2. The germline V gene has CDR1 GTSNPN and CDR2 SVGIG (reference sequence). J gave up 6 bases and V 3 bases, and 7 bases lay outside the gene matches. The CDR3 is made up of 15 amino acids. This CDR3 is CAWSGLAGMSDTQYF. Written as DNA, the CDR3 is TGTGCCTGGAGCGGACTAGCGGGGATGTCGGATACGCAGTATTTT.

The rearrangement joins TRBV10-3 to TRBJ2-1, with a tentative D call TRBD2 (6 bases). Germline V gives CDR1 ENHRY, CDR2 SYGVKD. Trimming stripped 3 bases from V and 9 bases from J, with 9 bases between. This CDR3 has 12 residues. This chain's CDR3 is CAISDRGLEQFF. CDR3 DNA: TGTGCCATCAGTGATAGGGGACTTGAGCAGTTCTTC.

V gene TRBV11-2 combines with J gene TRBJ1-6, with 11 bases identical to TRBD1. Germline V gives CDR1 SGHAT, CDR2 FQNNGV. J was trimmed by 8 bases and V by 4 bases; bases with no gene match: 13. The CDR3 loop spans 18 amino acids. The DNA of the CDR3 is TGTGCCAGCAGCTGGACAGGGGGCGCAAGACCTCCCGATTCACCCCTCCACTTT. Protein product: CASSWTGGARPPDSPLHF.

V is TRBV5-4 and J is TRBJ2-1, with 15 bases fitting TRBD2. J was trimmed by 9 bases and V by 4 bases; bases with no gene match: 5. The length of the CDR3 is 15 residues. Germline V lookup: CDR1 SGHNT, CDR2 YYREEE (reference sequence). The CDR3 bases are TGTGCCAGCAGCGGGACTAGCGGGGGGACGGGTGAGCAGTTCTTC. Amino acids: CASSGTSGGTGEQFF.

This clone was observed a handful of times. This chain uses TRBV4-3 with TRBJ1-1, with a tentative D call TRBD1 (5 bases). V was clipped by 3 bases and J by 2 bases, with 10 bases between them. Germline CDR1 LGHNA, CDR2 YSLEER. This CDR3 is built from 14 residues. The CDR3 DNA is TGCGCCAGCAGCCAGGACACTCTTAACACTGAAGCTTTCTTT. It encodes CASSQDTLNTEAFF.

The chain recombines TRBV5-1 with TRBJ1-1, with TRBD1 identical over 8 bases. CDR1 and CDR2 from the germline V gene are SGHRS and YFSETQ. Trimming cost V 4 bases and J 4 bases; bases outside gene matches: 9. The CDR3 totals 15 residues. For the CDR3, the DNA is TGCGCCAGCAGCCCAGACAGGGGAGGGAGCACTGAAGCTTTCTTT. Translating it yields CASSPDRGGSTEAFF.

V usage is TRBV2 and J usage is TRBJ2-7, with TRBD2 identical over 8 bases. This CDR3 spans 14 amino acids. V lost 6 bases and J lost 1; bases outside the gene matches: 5. The germline gives CDR1 SNHLY, CDR2 FYNNEI. The CDR3 here is CASRRERESYEQYF. The DNA for the CDR3 is TGTGCCAGCAGGAGGGAGCGGGAGTCCTACGAGCAGTACTTC.